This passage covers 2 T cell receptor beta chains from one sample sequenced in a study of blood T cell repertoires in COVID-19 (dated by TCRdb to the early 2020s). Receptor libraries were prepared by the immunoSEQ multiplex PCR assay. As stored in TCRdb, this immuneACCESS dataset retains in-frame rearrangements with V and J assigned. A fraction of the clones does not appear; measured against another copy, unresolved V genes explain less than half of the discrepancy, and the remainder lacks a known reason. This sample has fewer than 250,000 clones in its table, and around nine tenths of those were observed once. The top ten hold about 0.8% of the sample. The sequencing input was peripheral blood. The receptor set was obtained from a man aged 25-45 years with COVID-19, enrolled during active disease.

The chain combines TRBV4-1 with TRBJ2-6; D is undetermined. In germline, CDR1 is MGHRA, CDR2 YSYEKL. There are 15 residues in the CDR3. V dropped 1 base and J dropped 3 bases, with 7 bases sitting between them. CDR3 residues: CASSQAGLGANVLTF. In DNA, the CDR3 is TGCGCCAGCAGCCAAGCTGGGCTTGGGGCCAACGTCCTGACTTTC.

CDR3 residues: CASSRLKIGTGVNYGYTF. The CDR3 coding sequence is TGTGCCAGCAGCCGATTAAAAATCGGGACAGGGGTTAACTATGGCTACACCTTC. The chain uses TRBV3-1 (or the pseudogene TRBV3-2) and TRBJ1-2; TRBD1 matches at 10 bases. Germline V gives CDR1 LGHDT, CDR2 YNNKEL (reference sequence). The J segment lost 1 base and the V segment lost 4 bases, leaving 12 bases of the junction unmatched. The length of the CDR3 is 18 residues.